This TCR beta chain was identified during a study of blood T cell repertoires in COVID-19. Turning to the study itself: Samples came from the United States, Italy and Spain, spanning acute and convalescent COVID-19. From T cells, B-cell-depleted T cells, or PBMCs came the material, which was cDNA or gDNA.

Per the authors' pipeline: Reference gene primer amplification yielded estimated nucleated cell counts. Sequenced by immunoSEQ multiplex PCR; TCRdb stores in-frame clones only, minus some. The V and J calls and clone size come from that table; D and trimming were worked out from the DNA. The data contain 70,000 to 85,000 clones, more than 70% of them singletons. Trimming cost V 2 bases and J 0 bases, with 5 bases left between them. The CDR3 runs 13 residues. In germline, CDR1 is SGHDT, CDR2 YYEEEE. Source material: peripheral blood. The receptor comes from an older man with active or convalescent COVID-19. The chain employs TRBV5-6 and TRBJ1-1; D uncertain. CDR3 protein: CASSFQLNTEAFF. DNA for the CDR3: TGTGCCAGCAGCTTTCAGTTGAACACTGAAGCTTTCTTT.